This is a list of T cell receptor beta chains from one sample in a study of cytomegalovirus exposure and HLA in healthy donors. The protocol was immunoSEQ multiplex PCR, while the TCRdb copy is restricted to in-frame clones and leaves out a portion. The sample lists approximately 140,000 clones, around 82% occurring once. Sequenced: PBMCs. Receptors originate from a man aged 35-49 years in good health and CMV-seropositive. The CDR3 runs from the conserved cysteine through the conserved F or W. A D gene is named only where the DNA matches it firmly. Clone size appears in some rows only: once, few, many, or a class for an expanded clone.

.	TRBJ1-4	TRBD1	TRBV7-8	CASSNGQGHEKLFF	TGTGCCAGCAGCAACGGACAGGGGCACGAAAAACTGTTTTTT
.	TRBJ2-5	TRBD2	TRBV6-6	CASSPGLAGVETQYF	TGTGCCAGCAGCCCGGGACTAGCGGGGGTAGAGACCCAGTACTTC
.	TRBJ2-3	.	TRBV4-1	CASSQDRGPSTDTQYF	TGCGCCAGCAGCCAAGACAGGGGCCCTAGCACAGATACGCAGTATTTT
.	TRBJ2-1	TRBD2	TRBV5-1	CASKISGTSGGREQFF	TGCGCCAGCAAAATCTCCGGGACTAGCGGGGGAAGGGAGCAGTTCTTC
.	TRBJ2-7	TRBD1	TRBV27	CASKQLGQGTYEQYF	TGTGCCAGCAAACAGCTCGGACAGGGAACCTACGAGCAGTACTTC
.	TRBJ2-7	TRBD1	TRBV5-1	CASSFGTGAYEQYF	TGCGCCAGCAGCTTCGGGACAGGGGCCTACGAGCAGTACTTC
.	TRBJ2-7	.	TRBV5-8	CASSFGQIYEQYF	TGTGCCAGCAGCTTTGGACAAATCTACGAGCAGTACTTC
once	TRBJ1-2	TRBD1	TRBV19	CASGSGDRFLYGYTF	TGTGCCAGTGGCTCTGGGGACAGGTTCCTCTATGGCTACACCTTC
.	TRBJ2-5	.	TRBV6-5	CASSYLETQYF	TGTGCCAGCAGTTATCTAGAGACCCAGTACTTC
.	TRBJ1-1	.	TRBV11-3	CASRLSPAGERDEAFF	TGTGCCAGCAGGCTGAGCCCGGCGGGAGAGAGAGATGAAGCTTTCTTT
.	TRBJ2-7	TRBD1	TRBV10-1	CASRSRDSYEQYF	TGCGCCAGCAGGTCCCGGGACAGTTACGAGCAGTACTTC
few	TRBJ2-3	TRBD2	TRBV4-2	CASSLLAGDTDTQYF	TGTGCCAGCAGCCTTTTAGCGGGAGACACAGATACGCAGTATTTT
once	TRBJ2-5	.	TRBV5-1	CASSVDSGETQYF	TGCGCCAGCAGCGTAGACAGCGGGGAGACCCAGTACTTC
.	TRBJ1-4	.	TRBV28	CASSPTGEAVGEKLFF	TGTGCCAGCAGCCCCACGGGGGAGGCGGTTGGAGAAAAACTGTTTTTT
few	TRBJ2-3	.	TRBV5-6	CASSFVAQITSTDTQYF	TGTGCCAGCAGCTTCGTAGCACAAATTACTAGCACAGATACGCAGTATTTT
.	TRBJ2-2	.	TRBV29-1	CSARRDRSTGELFF	TGCAGCGCCCGACGGGATAGAAGCACCGGGGAGCTGTTTTTT
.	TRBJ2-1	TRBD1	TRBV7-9	CASSSGDRGLGEQFF	TGTGCCAGCAGCTCAGGGGACAGGGGGCTGGGTGAGCAGTTCTTC
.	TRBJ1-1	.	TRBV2	CASSDRGSRAEAFF	TGTGCCAGCAGTGACAGGGGATCGAGGGCTGAAGCTTTCTTT
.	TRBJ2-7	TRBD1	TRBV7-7	CASSPDRASYEQYF	TGTGCTAGCAGCCCCGACAGGGCCTCCTACGAGCAGTACTTC
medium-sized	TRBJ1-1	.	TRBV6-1	CASSDVGAYTEAFF	TGTGCCAGCAGTGACGTGGGGGCTTATACTGAAGCTTTCTTT
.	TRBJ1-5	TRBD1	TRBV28	CASARQGVSNQPQHF	TGTGCCAGCGCTAGACAGGGGGTTAGCAATCAGCCCCAGCATTTT
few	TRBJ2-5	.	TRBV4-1	CASSHDRDLQETQYF	TGCGCCAGCAGCCACGACCGGGACTTACAAGAGACCCAGTACTTC
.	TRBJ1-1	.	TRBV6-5	CASSYSSVRRDTEAFF	TGTGCCAGCAGTTACTCCTCGGTTCGGCGGGACACTGAAGCTTTCTTT
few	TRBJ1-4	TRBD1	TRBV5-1	CASSLTGQGNEKLFF	TGCGCCAGCAGCTTGACCGGACAGGGCAATGAAAAACTGTTTTTT
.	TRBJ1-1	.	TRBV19	CASRTEPNTEAFF	TGTGCCAGCCGGACAGAGCCGAACACTGAAGCTTTCTTT
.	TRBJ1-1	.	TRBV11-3	CASSLARNTEAFF	TGTGCCAGCAGCTTAGCCCGGAACACTGAAGCTTTCTTT
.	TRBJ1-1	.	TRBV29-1	CSVEMTGGNTEAFF	TGCAGCGTTGAAATGACGGGAGGGAACACTGAAGCTTTCTTT
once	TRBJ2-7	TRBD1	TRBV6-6	CASSSQGHEQYF	TGTGCCAGCAGTTCACAGGGGCACGAGCAGTACTTC
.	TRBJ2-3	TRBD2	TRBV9	CASSVMGLASDTQYF	TGTGCCAGCAGCGTAATGGGACTAGCGTCAGATACGCAGTATTTT
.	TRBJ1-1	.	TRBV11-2	CASSPPWRSNTEAFF	TGTGCCAGCAGCCCTCCGTGGCGGTCGAACACTGAAGCTTTCTTT
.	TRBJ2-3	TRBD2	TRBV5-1	CASSLTVLAGGDTQYF	TGCGCCAGCAGCTTGACGGTACTAGCGGGGGGGGATACGCAGTATTTT
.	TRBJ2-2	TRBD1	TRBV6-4	CASSVDRATGELFF	TGTGCCAGCAGTGTGGACAGGGCCACCGGGGAGCTGTTTTTT
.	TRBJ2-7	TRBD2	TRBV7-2	CASSLIPSGGYEQYF	TGTGCCAGCAGCTTAATCCCTAGCGGGGGATACGAGCAGTACTTC
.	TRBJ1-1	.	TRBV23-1	CASWEIATEAFF	TGCGCCAGCTGGGAGATTGCGACTGAAGCTTTCTTT
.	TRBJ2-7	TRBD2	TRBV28	CASSPPGGSGGAHEQYF	TGTGCCAGCAGTCCACCGGGGGGTAGCGGGGGGGCCCACGAGCAGTACTTC
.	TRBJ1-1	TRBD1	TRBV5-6	CASSVAGGRHTEAFF	TGTGCCAGCTCGGTGGCAGGGGGCCGGCACACTGAAGCTTTCTTT
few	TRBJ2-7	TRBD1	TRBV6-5	CASRRTGVPYEQYF	TGTGCCAGCAGGCGGACAGGGGTGCCCTACGAGCAGTACTTC
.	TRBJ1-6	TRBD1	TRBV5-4	CASSFPGQGNSPLHF	TGTGCCAGCAGCTTCCCGGGACAGGGTAATTCACCCCTCCACTTT
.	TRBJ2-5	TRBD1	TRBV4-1	CASSHRDRNYGQYF	TGCGCCAGCAGCCATAGGGACAGGAATTATGGGCAGTACTTC
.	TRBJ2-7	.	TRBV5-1	CASSLGVERPTYEQYF	TGCGCCAGCAGCTTGGGAGTAGAGAGGCCGACCTACGAGCAGTACTTC
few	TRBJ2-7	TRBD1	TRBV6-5	CASSPRDRFSYEQYF	TGTGCCAGCAGCCCCCGGGACAGATTCTCCTACGAGCAGTACTTC
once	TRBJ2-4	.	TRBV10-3	CAVGMAKNIQYF	TGTGCCGTGGGCATGGCCAAAAACATTCAGTACTTC
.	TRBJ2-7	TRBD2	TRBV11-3	CASSSRGAGGSEQYF	TGTGCCAGCAGCTCCCGGGGGGCGGGAGGGTCCGAGCAGTACTTC
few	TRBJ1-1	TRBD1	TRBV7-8	CASSFSSGTGIMNTEAFF	TGTGCCAGCAGCTTTAGCTCCGGGACAGGGATTATGAACACTGAAGCTTTCTTT
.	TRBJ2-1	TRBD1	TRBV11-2	CASSLSTGTGVNEQFF	TGTGCCAGCAGCCTCTCTACCGGGACAGGGGTCAATGAGCAGTTCTTC
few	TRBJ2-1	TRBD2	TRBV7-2	CASPPGTSGNNEQFF	TGTGCCAGCCCGCCCGGGACTAGCGGCAACAATGAGCAGTTCTTC
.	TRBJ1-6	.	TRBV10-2	CASSESSGVSSSPLHF	TGCGCCAGCAGTGAGTCGTCAGGGGTGTCGAGTTCACCCCTCCACTTT
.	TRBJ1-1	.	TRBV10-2	CASSMGGHTEAFF	TGCGCCAGTTCGATGGGGGGGCACACTGAAGCTTTCTTT
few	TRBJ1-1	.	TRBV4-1	CASSRDIPNTEAFF	TGCGCCAGCAGCCGGGACATTCCGAACACTGAAGCTTTCTTT